This T cell receptor beta chain stems from a study of blood T cell repertoires in COVID-19. Assay: immunoSEQ multiplex PCR; the TCRdb copy retains only in-frame clones and omits some. The sample gives some 200,000 clones, 92% of which show up once; 0.95% to 1.5% is in the top ten. The CDR3 contains 16 residues. J gave up 7 bases and V 4 bases, and 6 bases lay outside the gene matches. CDR1 and CDR2 (germline): SGDLS, YYNGEE. Sequenced sample: peripheral blood. The source is a man aged 25 to 40 with acute or convalescent COVID-19. J is TRBJ2-1 and V is TRBV9; the match to TRBD2 covers 15 bases. CDR3 nucleotide sequence: TGTGCCAGCAGCCCGGGACTAGCGGGAGGTCGTAATGAGCAGTTCTTC. Translation: CASSPGLAGGRNEQFF. The full variable domain, its missing parts supplied by reference TRBV9 and TRBJ2-1, is DSGVTQTPKHLITATGQRVTLRCSPRSGDLSVYWYQQSLDQGLQFLIQYYNGEERAKGNILERFSAQQFPDLHSELNLSSLELGDSALYFCASSPGLAGGRNEQFFGPGTRLTVL.